Listed here are 5 T cell receptor beta chains from one sample, sequenced in a study of blood T cell repertoires in COVID-19. Here immunoSEQ multiplex PCR was the method, and the copy in TCRdb shows in-frame clones only, minus some. The table includes 130,000 or so clones, approximately 84% detected once. Sequencing input: peripheral blood. These receptors all come from a woman aged 80 or older with acute or convalescent COVID-19.

The CDR3 is CASSDSYPSRRGFNYGYTF. In DNA, the CDR3 is TGCGCCAGCAGCGACTCCTACCCATCCCGAAGGGGGTTTAACTATGGCTACACCTTC. The rearrangement uses TRBV4-3 and TRBJ1-2; D might be TRBD1 (6 bases). Germline loops: CDR1 LGHNA, CDR2 YSLEER. CDR3 size: 19 residues. Trimming took 5 bases from V and 1 from J, leaving 26 bases between them.

The chain joins TRBV18 to TRBJ2-2; 15 bases align to TRBD2. V lost 2 bases, J lost 6 bases, and 4 bases stayed unmatched. Germline lookup yields CDR1 KGHSH and CDR2 LQKENI. The CDR3 runs 17 residues. CDR3 coding DNA: TGTGCCAGCTCACCAAAGGGACTAGCGGGAGGATCCGGGGAGCTGTTTTTT. This codes for CASSPKGLAGGSGELFF.

The chain is built from TRBV19 and TRBJ2-3; 7 bases align to TRBD2. CDR1 LNHDA and CDR2 SQIVND come from the germline V gene (reference sequence). The length of the CDR3 is 12 residues. V trimming: 9 bases; J trimming: 6 bases; junction bases outside the gene matches: 6. CDR3 bases: TGTGCCAGCCCCCTTAGCGGGGATACGCAGTATTTT. Translation gives CASPLSGDTQYF.

V gene TRBV7-2 combines with J gene TRBJ1-5; a weak D match, TRBD1 (5 bases). The CDR3 runs to 13 residues. Trimming took 5 bases from V and 6 from J, leaving 11 bases between them. The germline V gene has CDR1 SGHTA and CDR2 FQGNSA. For the CDR3, the DNA is TGTGCCAGCAGCCCACAGGCCGGTCAGCCCCAGCATTTT. It yields the protein CASSPQAGQPQHF.

The chain uses TRBV9 and TRBJ1-3, with TRBD1 matching over 9 bases. The V segment lost 0 bases and the J segment 7 bases; nucleotides outside the gene matches: 5. Germline V lookup: CDR1 SGDLS, CDR2 YYNGEE. The CDR3 length is 15 residues. The CDR3, as DNA: TGTGCCAGCAGCGTAGATGGGACAGGGTGGAACACCATATATTTT. This codes for CASSVDGTGWNTIYF.